This T cell receptor (beta chain) emerged from a study of T cell responses to AZD1222 COVID-19 vaccine. From germline, CDR1 is SGHNT and CDR2 YYREEE (reference sequence). The V and J ends lost 2 bases and 2 bases respectively, with 14 bases between them. The length of the CDR3 is 15 residues. Some clones are missing from TCRdb's copy, which holds only in-frame ones; the method was immunoSEQ multiplex PCR. Of about 83,000 clones in the sample, over 75% were seen once. Regarding this clone: The antigen is unknown.

Study-level points and caveats: Increases in Spike-specific TCR breadth and depth were seen after two AZD1222 doses.

This receptor was identified in an adult in good health. The V gene is TRBV5-4, the J gene TRBJ2-7; no definite D call. This sample comprised peripheral blood, obtained on day 0 of AZD1222 vaccination. The CDR3 loop is CASSFGDINAYEQYF. The CDR3 nucleotides are TGTGCCAGCAGCTTCGGAGATATAAATGCCTACGAGCAGTACTTC.